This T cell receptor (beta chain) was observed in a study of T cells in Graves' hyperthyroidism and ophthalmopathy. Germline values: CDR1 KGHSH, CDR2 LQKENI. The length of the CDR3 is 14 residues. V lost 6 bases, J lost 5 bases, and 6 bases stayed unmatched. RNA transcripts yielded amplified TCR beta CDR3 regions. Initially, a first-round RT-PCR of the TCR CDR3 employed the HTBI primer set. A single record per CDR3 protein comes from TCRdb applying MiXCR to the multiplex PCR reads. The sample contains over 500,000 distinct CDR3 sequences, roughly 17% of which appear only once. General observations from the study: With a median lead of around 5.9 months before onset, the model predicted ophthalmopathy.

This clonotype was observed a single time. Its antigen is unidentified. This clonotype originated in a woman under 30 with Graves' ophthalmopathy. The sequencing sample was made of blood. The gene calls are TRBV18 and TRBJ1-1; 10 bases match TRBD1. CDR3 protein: CASSWDRGITEAFF. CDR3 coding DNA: TGTGCCAGCTCGTGGGACAGGGGAATAACTGAAGCTTTCTTT.